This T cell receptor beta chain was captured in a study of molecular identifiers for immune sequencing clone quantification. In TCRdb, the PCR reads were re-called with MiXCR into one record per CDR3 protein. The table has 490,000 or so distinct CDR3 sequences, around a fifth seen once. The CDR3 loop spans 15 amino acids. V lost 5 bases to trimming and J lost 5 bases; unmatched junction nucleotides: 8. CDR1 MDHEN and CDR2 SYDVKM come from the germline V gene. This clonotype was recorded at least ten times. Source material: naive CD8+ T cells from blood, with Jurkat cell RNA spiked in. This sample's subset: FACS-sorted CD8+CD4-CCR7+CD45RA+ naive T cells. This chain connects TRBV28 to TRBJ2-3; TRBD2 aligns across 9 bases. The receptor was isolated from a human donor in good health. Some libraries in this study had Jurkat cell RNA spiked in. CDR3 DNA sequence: TGTGCCAGCAGTCCAAATAGCGGGAGTGAAGATACGCAGTATTTT. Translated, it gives CASSPNSGSEDTQYF. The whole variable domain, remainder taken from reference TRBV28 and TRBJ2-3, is DVKVTQSSRYLVKRTGEKVFLECVQDMDHENMFWYRQDPGLGLRLIYFSYDVKMKEKGDIPEGYSVSREKKERFSLILESASTNQTSMYLCASSPNSGSEDTQYFGPGTRLTVL.